This T cell receptor (beta chain) was observed in a study of Ad26.COV2.S vaccination and SARS-CoV-2 variants. Study-level results: In vaccinated individuals, spike-specific CD8+ and CD4+ T cell responses reportedly displayed substantial breadth.

The data were produced by immunoSEQ multiplex PCR, yet TCRdb's version contains in-frame clones alone and is incomplete. Here the sample spans hundreds of thousands of clones, 75% to 95% being singletons. Germline-derived CDR1 and CDR2 are LGHDT and YNNKEL (reference sequence). The CDR3 is made up of 14 amino acids. Trimming cost V 2 bases and J 7 bases, with 12 bases left between them. Documented treatment: roughly 18 received Ad26.COV2.S at low or high dose, single or two shots; a few received placebo; per-sample allocation not given. Material that was analyzed had been drawn on day 63 after the first vaccine or placebo injection. Comment on this clone: No antigen is known for it.

Sequencing used peripheral blood, obtained in a trial of Ad26.COV2.S vaccine versus placebo. This receptor was identified in a person aged 18-60 years who received the Ad26.COV2.S COVID-19 vaccine or a placebo. This sequence joins TRBV3-1 (or the pseudogene TRBV3-2) and TRBJ2-1, with D unclear. The CDR3 sequence: CASSQLDLGNEQFF. The CDR3 DNA follows: TGTGCCAGCAGCCAATTAGATCTAGGGAATGAGCAGTTCTTC.